These T cell receptor beta chains were read from a single sample in a study of blood T cell repertoires in COVID-19. The table came from immunoSEQ multiplex PCR; TCRdb's copy has only in-frame clones and leaves some out. The repertoire holds about 380,000 clones, 81% seen once, with more than 0.85% in the top ten. The sample was peripheral blood. The origin of the receptors is a human donor with acute or convalescent COVID-19. The donor label of this sample is uncertain. Both conserved end residues are part of each CDR3. D genes are given only for firm matches. Some rows have no size entry. The others give once, few or many, or a class for an expanded clone.

V	D	J	size	CDR3	DNA
TRBV5-5	NA	TRBJ2-2	NA	CASSLGTGSGELFF	TGTGCCAGCAGCTTGGGAACGGGATCCGGGGAGCTGTTTTTT
TRBV7-2	NA	TRBJ2-2	many	CASSQKLLGLRPGELFF	TGTGCCAGCAGCCAGAAACTTTTGGGACTCCGGCCCGGGGAGCTGTTTTTT
TRBV25-1	TRBD1	TRBJ1-1	NA	CASSDQGQGGTEAFF	TGTGCCAGCAGTGATCAAGGACAGGGCGGCACTGAAGCTTTCTTT
TRBV5-4	NA	TRBJ1-2	NA	CASSFGGAYGYTF	TGTGCCAGCAGCTTCGGGGGGGCCTATGGCTACACCTTC
TRBV21-1	NA	TRBJ1-1	NA	CASRNLWWRQGAFPGVDTEAFF	TGTGCCAGCAGAAATTTATGGTGGCGACAGGGGGCTTTTCCCGGAGTGGACACTGAAGCTTTCTTT
TRBV15	NA	TRBJ2-7	NA	CATSSGFRSYEQYF	TGTGCCACCAGCAGCGGTTTTAGATCCTACGAGCAGTACTTC
TRBV13	TRBD1	TRBJ1-1	NA	CASSRRQGSVNTEAFF	TGTGCCAGCAGCCGCAGACAGGGTAGCGTGAACACTGAAGCTTTCTTT
TRBV21-1	NA	TRBJ1-5	NA	CASTATVWSQHF	TGTGCCAGCACCGCTACGGTTTGGTCCCAGCATTTT
TRBV5-4	TRBD2	TRBJ2-3	NA	CASSKTSGIIDTQYF	TGTGCCAGCAGCAAGACTAGCGGGATCATAGATACGCAGTATTTT
TRBV16	NA	TRBJ2-1	NA	CASSLTYNEQFF	TGTGCCAGCAGCCTAACCTACAATGAGCAGTTCTTC
TRBV5-6	NA	TRBJ2-7	NA	CARRAYEQYF	TGTGCCAGGCGGGCCTACGAGCAGTACTTC
TRBV7-8	NA	TRBJ1-2	few	CASTPGGGVGGYTF	TGTGCCAGCACCCCGGGGGGTGGGGTTGGCGGCTACACCTTC
TRBV6-6	TRBD1	TRBJ1-2	NA	CASRTTGEYNYGYTF	TGTGCCAGCAGGACAACAGGGGAATATAACTATGGCTACACCTTC
TRBV25-1	TRBD2	TRBJ2-1	once	CASTSKGLAGIDEQFF	TGTGCCAGCACATCTAAGGGGCTAGCGGGAATCGATGAGCAGTTCTTC
TRBV9	TRBD2	TRBJ2-5	few	CASSARLARSGQETQYF	TGTGCCAGCAGCGCCCGACTAGCGAGATCCGGACAAGAGACCCAGTACTTC
TRBV9	TRBD1	TRBJ1-1	NA	CASSAQGIGTEAFF	TGTGCCAGCAGCGCACAGGGGATCGGCACTGAAGCTTTCTTT
TRBV2	NA	TRBJ1-4	few	CASSDRRREKLFF	TGTGCCAGCAGTGACCGAAGGAGGGAAAAACTGTTTTTT
TRBV5-4	TRBD2	TRBJ2-2	NA	CASSLSQLAGVTGELFF	TGTGCCAGCAGCTTAAGCCAACTAGCGGGAGTTACCGGGGAGCTGTTTTTT
TRBV5-1	NA	TRBJ2-7	once	CASSLWSGDVYEQYF	TGCGCCAGCAGCTTGTGGTCAGGGGACGTCTACGAGCAGTACTTC
TRBV6-6	TRBD2	TRBJ2-7	NA	CASSLGLAGTQKQYF	TGTGCCAGCAGTTTAGGACTAGCGGGAACCCAAAAGCAGTACTTC
TRBV7-6	NA	TRBJ2-5	NA	CASSLGVETQYF	TGTGCCAGCAGCTTAGGAGTGGAGACCCAGTACTTC
TRBV12-3/TRBV12-4	NA	TRBJ1-1	NA	CASSLRQNTEAFF	TGTGCCAGCAGTTTGAGGCAGAACACTGAAGCTTTCTTT